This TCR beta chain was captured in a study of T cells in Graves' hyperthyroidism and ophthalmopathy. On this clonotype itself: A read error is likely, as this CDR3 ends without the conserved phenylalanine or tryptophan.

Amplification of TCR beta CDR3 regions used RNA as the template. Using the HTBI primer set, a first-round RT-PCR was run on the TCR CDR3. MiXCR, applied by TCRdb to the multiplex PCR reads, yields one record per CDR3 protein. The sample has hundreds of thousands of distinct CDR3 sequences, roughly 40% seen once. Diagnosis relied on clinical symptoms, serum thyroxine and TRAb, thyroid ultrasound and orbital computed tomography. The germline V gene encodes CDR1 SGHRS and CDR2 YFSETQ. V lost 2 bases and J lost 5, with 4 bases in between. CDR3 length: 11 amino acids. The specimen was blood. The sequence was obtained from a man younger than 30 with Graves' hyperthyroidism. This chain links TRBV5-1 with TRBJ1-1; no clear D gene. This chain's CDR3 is CASSFGTEAFS. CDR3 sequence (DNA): TGCGCCAGCAGCTTCGGGACTGAAGCTTTCTCT.